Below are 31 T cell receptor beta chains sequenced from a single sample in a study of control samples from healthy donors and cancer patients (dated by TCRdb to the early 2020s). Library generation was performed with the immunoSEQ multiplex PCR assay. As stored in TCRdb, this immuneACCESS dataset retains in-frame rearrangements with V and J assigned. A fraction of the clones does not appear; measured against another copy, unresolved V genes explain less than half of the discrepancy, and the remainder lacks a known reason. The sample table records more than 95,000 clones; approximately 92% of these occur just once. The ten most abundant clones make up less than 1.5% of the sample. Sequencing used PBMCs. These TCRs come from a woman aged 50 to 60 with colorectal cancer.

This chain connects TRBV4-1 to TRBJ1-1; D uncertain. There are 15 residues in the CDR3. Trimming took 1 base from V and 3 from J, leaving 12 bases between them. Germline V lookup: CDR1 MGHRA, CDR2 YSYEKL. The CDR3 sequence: CASSQVRLPDTEAFF. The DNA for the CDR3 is TGCGCCAGCAGCCAAGTAAGACTCCCTGACACTGAAGCTTTCTTT.

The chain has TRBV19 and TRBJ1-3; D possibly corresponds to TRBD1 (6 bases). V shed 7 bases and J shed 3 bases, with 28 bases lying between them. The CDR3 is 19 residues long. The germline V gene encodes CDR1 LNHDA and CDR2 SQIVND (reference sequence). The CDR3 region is CASTRRNLQGPQGGNTIYF. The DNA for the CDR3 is TGTGCCAGTACCAGACGTAACCTACAGGGACCCCAAGGTGGAAACACCATATATTTT.

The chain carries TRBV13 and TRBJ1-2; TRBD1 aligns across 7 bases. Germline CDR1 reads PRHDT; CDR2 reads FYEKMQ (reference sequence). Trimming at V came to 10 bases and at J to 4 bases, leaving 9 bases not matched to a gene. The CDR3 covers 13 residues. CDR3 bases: TGTGCCATCAAGACAGGGAGAGCCTATGGCTACACCTTC. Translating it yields CAIKTGRAYGYTF.

As DNA, the CDR3 is TGTGCCATCAGTGGAAACCGACAGGGTAGCTCGAACACTGAAGCTTTCTTT. This encodes CAISGNRQGSSNTEAFF. The rearrangement links TRBV10-3 to TRBJ1-1; 7 positions match TRBD1. The CDR3 runs to 17 residues. Trimming cost V 4 bases and J 1 base; bases outside gene matches: 12. The germline gives CDR1 ENHRY, CDR2 SYGVKD.

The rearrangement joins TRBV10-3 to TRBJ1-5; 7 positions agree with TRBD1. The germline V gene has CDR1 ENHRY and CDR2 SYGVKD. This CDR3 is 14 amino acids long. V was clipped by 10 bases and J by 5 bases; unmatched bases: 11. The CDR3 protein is CATRTGSNDQPQHF. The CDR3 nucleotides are TGTGCCACCCGGACAGGCAGTAACGATCAGCCCCAGCATTTT.

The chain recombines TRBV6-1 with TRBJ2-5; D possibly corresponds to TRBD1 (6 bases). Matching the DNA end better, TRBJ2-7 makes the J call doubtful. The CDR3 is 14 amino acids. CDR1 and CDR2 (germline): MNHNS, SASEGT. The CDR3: CASSEQGSTYEQYF. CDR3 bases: TGTGCCAGCAGTGAACAGGGGTCTACCTACGAGCAGTACTTC.

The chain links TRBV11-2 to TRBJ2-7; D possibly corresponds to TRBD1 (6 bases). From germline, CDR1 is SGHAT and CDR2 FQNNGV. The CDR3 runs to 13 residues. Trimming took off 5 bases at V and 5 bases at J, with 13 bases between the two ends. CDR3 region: CASSLQGVHEQYF. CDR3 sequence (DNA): TGTGCCAGCAGCCTACAGGGAGTCCACGAGCAGTACTTC.

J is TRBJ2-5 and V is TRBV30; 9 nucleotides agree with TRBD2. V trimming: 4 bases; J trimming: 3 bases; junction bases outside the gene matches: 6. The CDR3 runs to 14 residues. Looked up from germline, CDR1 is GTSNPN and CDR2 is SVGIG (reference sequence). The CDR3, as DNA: TGTGCCTGGACTAGCGGGGCGTTCGAAGAGACCCAGTACTTC. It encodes CAWTSGAFEETQYF. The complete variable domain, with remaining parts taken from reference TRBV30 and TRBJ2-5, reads SQTIHQWPATLVQPVGSPLSLECTVEGTSNPNLYWYRQAAGRGLQLLFYSVGIGQISSEVPQNLSASRPQDRQFILSSKKLLLSDSGFYLCAWTSGAFEETQYFGPGTRLLVL.

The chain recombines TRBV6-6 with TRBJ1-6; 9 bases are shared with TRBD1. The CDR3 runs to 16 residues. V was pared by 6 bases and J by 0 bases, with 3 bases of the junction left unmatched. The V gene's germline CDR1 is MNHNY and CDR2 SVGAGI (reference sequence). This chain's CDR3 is CASRGTGSSYNSPLHF. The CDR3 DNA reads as TGTGCCAGCAGAGGGACAGGGAGCTCCTATAATTCACCCCTCCACTTT.

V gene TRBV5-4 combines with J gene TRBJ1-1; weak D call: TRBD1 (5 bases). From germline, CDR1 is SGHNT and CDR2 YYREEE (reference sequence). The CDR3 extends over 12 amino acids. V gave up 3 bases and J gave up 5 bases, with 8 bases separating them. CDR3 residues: CASSWDGTEAFF. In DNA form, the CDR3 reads TGTGCCAGCAGCTGGGACGGAACTGAAGCTTTCTTT.

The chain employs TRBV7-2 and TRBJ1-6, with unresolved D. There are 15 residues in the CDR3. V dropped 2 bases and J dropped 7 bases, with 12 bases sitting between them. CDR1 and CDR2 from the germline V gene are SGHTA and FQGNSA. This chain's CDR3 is CASSLKLNQNSPLHF. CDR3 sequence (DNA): TGTGCCAGCAGCTTAAAACTGAACCAAAATTCACCCCTCCACTTT. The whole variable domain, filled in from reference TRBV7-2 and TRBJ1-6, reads GAGVSQSPSNKVTEKGKDVELRCDPISGHTALYWYRQSLGQGLEFLIYFQGNSAPDKSGLPSDRFSAERTGGSVSTLTIQRTQQEDSAVYLCASSLKLNQNSPLHFGNGTRLTVT.

CDR3: CAISESDNQAFF. As DNA, the CDR3 is TGTGCCATCAGTGAGTCAGACAATCAGGCTTTCTTT. The rearrangement links TRBV10-3 to TRBJ1-1, with D unresolved. V was trimmed by 0 bases and J by 11 bases, leaving 10 bases between them. The V gene's germline CDR1 is ENHRY and CDR2 SYGVKD. The CDR3 totals 12 residues.

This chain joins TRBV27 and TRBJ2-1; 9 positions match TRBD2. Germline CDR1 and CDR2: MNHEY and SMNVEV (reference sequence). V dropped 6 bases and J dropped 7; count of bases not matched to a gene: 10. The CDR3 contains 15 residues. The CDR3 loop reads CASSAPGLARNEQFF. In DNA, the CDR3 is TGTGCCAGCAGCGCACCGGGACTAGCTAGGAATGAGCAGTTCTTC.

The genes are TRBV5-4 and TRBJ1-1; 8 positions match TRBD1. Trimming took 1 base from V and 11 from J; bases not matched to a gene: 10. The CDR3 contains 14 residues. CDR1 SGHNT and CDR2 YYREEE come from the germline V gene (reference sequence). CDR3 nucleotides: TGTGCCAGCAGCTTGACAGGGGGGAGTGTAGAGGCTTTCTTT. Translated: CASSLTGGSVEAFF. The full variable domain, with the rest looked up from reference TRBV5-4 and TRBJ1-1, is ETGVTQSPTHLIKTRGQQVTLRCSSQSGHNTVSWYQQALGQGPQFIFQYYREEENGRGNFPPRFSGLQFPNYSSELNVNALELDDSALYLCASSLTGGSVEAFFGQGTRLTVV.

The CDR3 spells CASSQGGLRETYEQYF. CDR3 nucleotide sequence: TGTGCCAGCAGCCAGGGGGGCCTGCGGGAGACCTACGAGCAGTACTTC. The chain recombines TRBV13 with TRBJ2-7; TRBD1 or TRBD2 may be the D gene (7 bases each). V gave up 5 bases and J gave up 2 bases, with 19 bases separating them. This CDR3 is built from 16 residues. From germline, CDR1 is PRHDT and CDR2 FYEKMQ (reference sequence).

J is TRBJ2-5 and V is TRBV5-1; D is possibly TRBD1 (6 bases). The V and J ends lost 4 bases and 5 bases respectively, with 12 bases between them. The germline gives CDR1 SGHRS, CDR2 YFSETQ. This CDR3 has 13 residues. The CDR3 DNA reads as TGCGCCAGCAGCGTAAGGACAGCGGAGACCCAGTACTTC. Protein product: CASSVRTAETQYF.

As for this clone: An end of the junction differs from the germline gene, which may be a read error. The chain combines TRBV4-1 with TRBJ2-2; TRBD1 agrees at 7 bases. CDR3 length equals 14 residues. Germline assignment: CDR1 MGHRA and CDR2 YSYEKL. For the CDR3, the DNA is TGCGCCACCAGCTGGGACAGGAACACCGGGGAGCTGTTTTTT. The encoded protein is CATSWDRNTGELFF.

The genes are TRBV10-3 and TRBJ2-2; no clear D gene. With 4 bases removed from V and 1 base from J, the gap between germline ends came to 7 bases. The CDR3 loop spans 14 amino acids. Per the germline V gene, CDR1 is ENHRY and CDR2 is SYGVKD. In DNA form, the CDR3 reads TGTGCCATCAGTGTGGCGGAGAACACCGGGGAGCTGTTTTTT. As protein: CAISVAENTGELFF.

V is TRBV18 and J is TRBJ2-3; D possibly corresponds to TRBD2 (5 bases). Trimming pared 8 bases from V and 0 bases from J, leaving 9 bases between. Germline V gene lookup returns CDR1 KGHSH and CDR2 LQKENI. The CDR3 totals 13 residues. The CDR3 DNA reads TGTGCCAGCCGTGAGGGCAGCACAGATACGCAGTATTTT. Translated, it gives CASREGSTDTQYF.

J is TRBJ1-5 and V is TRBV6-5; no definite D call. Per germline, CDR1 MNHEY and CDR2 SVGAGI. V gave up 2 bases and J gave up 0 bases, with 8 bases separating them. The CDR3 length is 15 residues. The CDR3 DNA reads TGTGCCAGCAGTTACAGGCAGTATAGCAATCAGCCCCAGCATTTT. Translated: CASSYRQYSNQPQHF.

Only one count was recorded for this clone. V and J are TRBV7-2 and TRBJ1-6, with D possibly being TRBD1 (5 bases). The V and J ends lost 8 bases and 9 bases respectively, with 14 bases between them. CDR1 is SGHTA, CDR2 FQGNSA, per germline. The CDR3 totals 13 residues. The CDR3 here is CASSTYGTSPLHF. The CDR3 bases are TGTGCCAGCTCTACATATGGGACTTCACCCCTCCACTTT. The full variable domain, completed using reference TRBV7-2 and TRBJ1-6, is GAGVSQSPSNKVTEKGKDVELRCDPISGHTALYWYRQSLGQGLEFLIYFQGNSAPDKSGLPSDRFSAERTGGSVSTLTIQRTQQEDSAVYLCASSTYGTSPLHFGNGTRLTVT.

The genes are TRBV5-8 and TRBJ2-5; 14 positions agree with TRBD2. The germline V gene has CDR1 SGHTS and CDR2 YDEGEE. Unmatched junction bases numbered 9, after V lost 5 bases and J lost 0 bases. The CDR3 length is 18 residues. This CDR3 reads CASSSGLAGGSYQETQYF. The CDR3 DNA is TGTGCCAGCAGTTCCGGACTAGCGGGGGGATCGTACCAAGAGACCCAGTACTTC.

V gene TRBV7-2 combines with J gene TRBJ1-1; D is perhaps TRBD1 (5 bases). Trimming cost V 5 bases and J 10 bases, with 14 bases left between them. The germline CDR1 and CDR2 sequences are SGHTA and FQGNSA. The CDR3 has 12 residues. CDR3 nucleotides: TGTGCCAGCAGCCACAGGCTACAAGTAGCTTTCTTT. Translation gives CASSHRLQVAFF.

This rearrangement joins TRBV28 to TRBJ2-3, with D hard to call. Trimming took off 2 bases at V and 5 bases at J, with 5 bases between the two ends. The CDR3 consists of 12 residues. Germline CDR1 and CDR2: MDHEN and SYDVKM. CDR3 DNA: TGTGCCAGCAGTTTAATTAGAGATACGCAGTATTTT. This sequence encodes CASSLIRDTQYF. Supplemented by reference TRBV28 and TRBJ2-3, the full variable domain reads DVKVTQSSRYLVKRTGEKVFLECVQDMDHENMFWYRQDPGLGLRLIYFSYDVKMKEKGDIPEGYSVSREKKERFSLILESASTNQTSMYLCASSLIRDTQYFGPGTRLTVL.

The CDR3 DNA is TGTGCCAGCAGCCCAGGCCCGGATACGCAGTATTTT. This sequence encodes CASSPGPDTQYF. The chain combines TRBV12-3 or TRBV12-4 with TRBJ2-3; D remains ambiguous. This CDR3 has 12 residues. Trimming pared 6 bases from V and 6 bases from J, leaving 10 bases between.

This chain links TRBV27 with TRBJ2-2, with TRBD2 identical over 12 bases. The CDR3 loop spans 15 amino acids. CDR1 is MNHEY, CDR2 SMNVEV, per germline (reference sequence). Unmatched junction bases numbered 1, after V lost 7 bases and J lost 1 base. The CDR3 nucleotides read TGTGCCAGCAAACTAGCGGGAGGGAACACCGGGGAGCTGTTTTTT. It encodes CASKLAGGNTGELFF.

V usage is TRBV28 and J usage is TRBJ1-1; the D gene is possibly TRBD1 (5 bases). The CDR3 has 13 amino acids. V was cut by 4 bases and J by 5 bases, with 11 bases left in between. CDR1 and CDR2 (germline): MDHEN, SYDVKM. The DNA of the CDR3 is TGTGCCAGCAGTTACGATGGGGGTACTGAAGCTTTCTTT. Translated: CASSYDGGTEAFF. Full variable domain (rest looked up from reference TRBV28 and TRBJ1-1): DVKVTQSSRYLVKRTGEKVFLECVQDMDHENMFWYRQDPGLGLRLIYFSYDVKMKEKGDIPEGYSVSREKKERFSLILESASTNQTSMYLCASSYDGGTEAFFGQGTRLTVV.

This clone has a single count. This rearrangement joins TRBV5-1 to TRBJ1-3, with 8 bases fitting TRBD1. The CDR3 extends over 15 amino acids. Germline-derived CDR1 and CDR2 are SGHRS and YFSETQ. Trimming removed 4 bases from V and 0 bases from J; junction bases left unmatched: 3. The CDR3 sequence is CASSVTGGSGNTIYF. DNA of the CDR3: TGCGCCAGCAGCGTAACAGGGGGCTCTGGAAACACCATATATTTT.

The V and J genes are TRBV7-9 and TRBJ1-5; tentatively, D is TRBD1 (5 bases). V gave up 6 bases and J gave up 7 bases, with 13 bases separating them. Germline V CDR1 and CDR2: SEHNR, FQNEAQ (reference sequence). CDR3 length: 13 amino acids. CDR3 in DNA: TGTGCCAGCAGTGGACCCCGGGGCCAGCCCCAGCATTTT. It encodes CASSGPRGQPQHF.

DNA for the CDR3: TGTGCCATCAGTGATTCAGGGGATCATAGCAATCAGCCCCAGCATTTT. As protein: CAISDSGDHSNQPQHF. The V call is TRBV10-3, the J call TRBJ1-5; possibly TRBD1 for D (6 bases). Per the germline V gene, CDR1 is ENHRY and CDR2 is SYGVKD. V was trimmed by 3 bases and J by 0 bases, leaving 12 bases between them. This CDR3 spans 16 amino acids.

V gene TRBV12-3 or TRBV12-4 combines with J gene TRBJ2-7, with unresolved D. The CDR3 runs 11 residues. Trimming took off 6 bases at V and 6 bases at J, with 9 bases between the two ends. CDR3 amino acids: CASRYRAEQYF. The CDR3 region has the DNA TGTGCCAGCAGGTACAGAGCCGAGCAGTACTTC.